The 7 T cell receptor beta chains reported below all come from one sample, sequenced in a study of cytomegalovirus exposure and HLA in healthy donors. Clones were sequenced by immunoSEQ multiplex PCR, and TCRdb holds only the in-frame ones, with some missing. The repertoire includes approximately 190,000 clones, about four fifths of them detected once, and around 6.7% sits in the top ten. What was sequenced was PBMCs. These receptors were obtained from a young man in good health and CMV-seropositive.

This clone was picked up a small number of times. The chain uses TRBV28 and TRBJ1-2; no clear D. Germline lookup yields CDR1 MDHEN and CDR2 SYDVKM. Trimming left V 8 bases short and J 2 bases short, with 9 bases between. This CDR3 has 12 amino acids. CDR3 nucleotide sequence: TGTGCCAGCGAGGGCCCGAACTATGGCTACACCTTC. Protein sequence: CASEGPNYGYTF.

The chain employs TRBV4-2 and TRBJ2-3; a possible D gene is TRBD2 (6 bases). Germline V CDR1 and CDR2: LGHNA, YNFKEQ. V dropped 0 bases and J dropped 4 bases, with 14 bases sitting between them. The CDR3 has 16 amino acids. The CDR3 is CASSQEEGLGADTQYF. In nucleotides, the CDR3 is TGTGCCAGCAGCCAAGAGGAGGGCTTAGGCGCAGATACGCAGTATTTT.

This clone has ten or more counts. This sequence joins TRBV27 and TRBJ2-2; a weak D match, TRBD2 (5 bases). Germline V CDR1 and CDR2: MNHEY, SMNVEV (reference sequence). The V end lost 2 bases, the J end lost 6 bases, and 10 bases lay between the germline ends. The CDR3 is 14 residues long. CDR3 coding DNA: TGTGCCAGCAGTTTACCCTCGAGGGCCGGGGAGCTGTTTTTT. Protein product: CASSLPSRAGELFF.

V usage is TRBV30 and J usage is TRBJ1-1; D remains ambiguous. Trimming took 3 bases from V and 3 from J, leaving 11 bases between them. CDR1 is GTSNPN and CDR2 is SVGIG in the germline V gene (reference sequence). The CDR3 runs to 13 residues. CDR3 sequence: CAWSIGGDTEAFF. In DNA, the CDR3 is TGTGCCTGGAGCATAGGAGGTGACACTGAAGCTTTCTTT.

The rearrangement joins TRBV27 to TRBJ2-7; weak D call: TRBD2 (6 bases). This CDR3 has 16 residues. Trimming took 1 base from V and 3 from J, leaving 16 bases between them. CDR1 is MNHEY and CDR2 is SMNVEV in the germline V gene (reference sequence). In DNA form, the CDR3 reads TGTGCCAGCAGTTTATGGGGGGTAGCAAAGGGCTACGAGCAGTACTTC. The encoded protein is CASSLWGVAKGYEQYF.

The chain employs TRBV5-4 and TRBJ1-3; D may be TRBD1 (6 bases). The CDR3 has 13 amino acids. V was cut by 2 bases and J by 4 bases, with 7 bases left in between. Germline CDR1 is SGHNT and CDR2 is YYREEE (reference sequence). CDR3 region: CASSFTGGNTIYF. The CDR3 bases are TGTGCCAGCAGCTTTACAGGGGGAAACACCATATATTTT.

The chain has TRBV6-5 and TRBJ1-2; D remains unclear. The CDR3 runs 13 residues. Germline CDR1 and CDR2: MNHEY and SVGAGI. V was shortened by 1 base and J by 8 bases, with 11 bases between the two germline ends. CDR3 residues: CASSYFFREGYTF. CDR3 bases: TGTGCCAGCAGTTACTTTTTCCGTGAGGGCTACACCTTC.